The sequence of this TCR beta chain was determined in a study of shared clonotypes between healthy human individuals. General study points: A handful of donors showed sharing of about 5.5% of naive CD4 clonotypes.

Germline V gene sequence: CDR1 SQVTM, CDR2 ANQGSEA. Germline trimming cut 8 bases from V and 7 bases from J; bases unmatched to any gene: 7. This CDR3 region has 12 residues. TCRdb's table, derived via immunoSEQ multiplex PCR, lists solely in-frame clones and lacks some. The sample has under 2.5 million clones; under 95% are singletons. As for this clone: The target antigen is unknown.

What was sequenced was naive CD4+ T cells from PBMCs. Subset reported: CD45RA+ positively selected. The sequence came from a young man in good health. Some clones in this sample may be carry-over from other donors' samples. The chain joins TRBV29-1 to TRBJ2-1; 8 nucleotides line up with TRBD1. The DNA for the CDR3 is TGCAGCTCTGACGGGACAGGTAATGAGCAGTTCTTC. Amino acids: CSSDGTGNEQFF.